Listed below are T cell receptor beta chains from one sample, sequenced in a study of cytomegalovirus exposure and HLA in healthy donors. The table came from immunoSEQ multiplex PCR; TCRdb's copy has only in-frame clones and leaves some out. The repertoire has about 150,000 clones, 80% of them found once; the top ten carry about 5.6%. Material: PBMCs. These TCRs come from a woman between 40 and 50 years old in good health and CMV-seropositive. The CDR3 runs from the conserved cysteine through the conserved F or W. The order of the fields is D gene, CDR3 length, V gene, clone size, J gene, CDR3 DNA, CDR3 protein. The D gene is left open where the match is weak. Rows give clone size only sometimes, using once, few, many, or a class for an expanded clone.

>.|13|TRBV29-1|.|TRBJ2-6
TGCAGCGTCGACAGTGTGGGGGCCAACGTCCTGACTTTC
CSVDSVGANVLTF
>.|13|TRBV7-6|.|TRBJ2-5
TGTGCCAGCAGCTTTAGAGGGCGGGAGACCCAGTACTTC
CASSFRGRETQYF
>.|14|TRBV6-5|.|TRBJ2-1
TGTGCCAGCAGTGTGGCCATAGGACAGAATGAGCAGTTCTTC
CASSVAIGQNEQFF
>.|15|TRBV27|.|TRBJ1-4
TGTGCCAGCAGTCCCCGACAGGCGCCGAATGAAAAACTGTTTTTT
CASSPRQAPNEKLFF
>TRBD2|20|TRBV30|.|TRBJ2-1
TGTGCCTGGAGCCGTTATGAGGCGGCCTTCGGGAGGGCCCTTCCCAATGAGCAGTTCTTC
CAWSRYEAAFGRALPNEQFF
>.|14|TRBV5-1|.|TRBJ2-2
TGCGCCAGCAGGGAGGGACCGAACACCGGGGAGCTGTTTTTT
CASREGPNTGELFF
>.|12|TRBV11-2|few|TRBJ2-7
TGTGCCAGCAGCTTAGTGGTCAGCGAGCAGTACTTC
CASSLVVSEQYF
>TRBD2|13|TRBV5-1|once|TRBJ2-7
TGCGCCAGCAGCTTAACGGGAGGGTACGAGCAGTACTTC
CASSLTGGYEQYF
>.|15|TRBV5-1|.|TRBJ2-3
TGCGCCAGCAGCTCCAGGGGCCGGGACACAGATACGCAGTATTTT
CASSSRGRDTDTQYF
>TRBD2|14|TRBV29-1|.|TRBJ2-5
TGCAGCGTTGAGGGGACTAGCGGGACGGAGACCCAGTACTTC
CSVEGTSGTETQYF
>TRBD1|15|TRBV6-1|few|TRBJ1-5
TGTGCCAGCAGTGCAGAAGGACAGGGAAGACAGCCCCAGCATTTT
CASSAEGQGRQPQHF
>TRBD2|14|TRBV13|few|TRBJ2-7
TGTGCCAGCAGCAGCGGGAGGCGCTCCTACGAGCAGTACTTC
CASSSGRRSYEQYF
>TRBD1|15|TRBV6-1|.|TRBJ2-7
TGTGCCAGCAGAACATCCGGGACAGGGACCTACGAGCAGTACTTC
CASRTSGTGTYEQYF
>.|13|TRBV2|.|TRBJ2-1
TGTGCCAGCATGGCTAAGGGGGTCTATGAGCAGTTCTTC
CASMAKGVYEQFF
>TRBD2|15|TRBV5-1|few|TRBJ2-3
TGCGCCAGCAGTTCCCTTAGCGGGTACACAGATACGCAGTATTTT
CASSSLSGYTDTQYF
>TRBD2|15|TRBV6-6|.|TRBJ2-5
TGTGCCAGCAGGCAAATAGCGGGAGCCCAAGAGACCCAGTACTTC
CASRQIAGAQETQYF
>.|14|TRBV28|.|TRBJ1-3
TGTGCCAGCAGTTTTGGGGGGAGTGGAAACACCATATATTTT
CASSFGGSGNTIYF
>TRBD2|17|TRBV5-1|.|TRBJ2-3
TGCGCCAGCAGCACCGGGACTAGCGGGGTGGACGCAGATACGCAGTATTTT
CASSTGTSGVDADTQYF
>TRBD2|15|TRBV18|.|TRBJ2-1
TGTGCCAGCCGCACGGTGCGGGAGGGCCGCAATGAGCAGTTCTTC
CASRTVREGRNEQFF
>TRBD1|15|TRBV5-1|.|TRBJ2-7
TGCGCCAGCAGCTGGGCCGGGACAGGACTTTACGAGCAGTACTTC
CASSWAGTGLYEQYF
>.|12|TRBV6-1|.|TRBJ2-7
TGTGCCAGCAGCCCCACCCTCAACGAGCAGTACTTC
CASSPTLNEQYF
>.|12|TRBV5-1|.|TRBJ2-7
TGCGCCAGCAGCTTCAGTACCCACGAGCAGTACTTC
CASSFSTHEQYF
>TRBD2|15|TRBV2|.|TRBJ2-1
TGTGCCAGCGGCATACCGGGGCTAGCGGACAATGAGCAGTTCTTC
CASGIPGLADNEQFF
>TRBD2|16|TRBV27|.|TRBJ2-2
TGTGCCAGCAGTCCTCCGGGACTAGCCGGCACCGGGGAGCTGTTTTTT
CASSPPGLAGTGELFF
>.|14|TRBV6-1|.|TRBJ2-4
TGTGCCAGCAGTGAATGGGCAGGCAAAAACATTCAGTACTTC
CASSEWAGKNIQYF
>TRBD2|19|TRBV30|.|TRBJ2-6
TGTGCCTGGAAGACGGGACTAGCGGGAAAACTCTCTGGGGCCAACGTCCTGACTTTC
CAWKTGLAGKLSGANVLTF
>.|14|TRBV7-9|.|TRBJ1-2
TGTGCCAGCAGCTTGGACAGAGTCGCCTCGGGCTACACCTTC
CASSLDRVASGYTF
>.|16|TRBV19|.|TRBJ1-5
TGTGCCAGTAGTATAGAGCAGGGTACCCGCAATCAGCCCCAGCATTTT
CASSIEQGTRNQPQHF
>TRBD2|17|TRBV10-2|.|TRBJ2-1
TGCGCCAGCAGTGACCTGACACTAGCGGGAGGGGCCGATGAGCAGTTCTTC
CASSDLTLAGGADEQFF
>TRBD1|16|TRBV7-2|.|TRBJ1-4
TGTGCCAGCAGCCGTGGACAGGGGAAGGCTAATGAAAAACTGTTTTTT
CASSRGQGKANEKLFF
>TRBD1|16|TRBV5-1|once|TRBJ2-3
TGCGCCAGCAGCACAAAGACAGGGGTGGGCACAGATACGCAGTATTTT
CASSTKTGVGTDTQYF
>TRBD1|14|TRBV5-6|.|TRBJ2-3
TGTGCCAGCAGCGGCGGACAGGGGATGGGTACGCAGTATTTT
CASSGGQGMGTQYF
>TRBD2|16|TRBV28|.|TRBJ2-1
TGTGCCAGCAGTTTATACCCTAGCGGGAGGTACAATGAGCAGTTCTTC
CASSLYPSGRYNEQFF
>.|13|TRBV5-1|.|TRBJ1-2
TGCGCCAGCAGCCAATCACAGGACTATGGCTACACCTTC
CASSQSQDYGYTF
>.|15|TRBV5-1|.|TRBJ2-7
TGCGCCAGCAGCTTGGCAGTAGGGGGGGCCTACGAGCAGTACTTC
CASSLAVGGAYEQYF
>TRBD1|15|TRBV18|.|TRBJ1-5
TGTGCCAGCTCACCAGCAGACAGGGGACATCAGCCCCAGCATTTT
CASSPADRGHQPQHF
>TRBD2|17|TRBV28|.|TRBJ2-3
TGTGCCTCCGCCTCTTTGGAATCTAGCGGGACCACAGATACGCAGTATTTT
CASASLESSGTTDTQYF
>TRBD2|18|TRBV27|.|TRBJ2-7
TGTGCCAGGTGCCTGGTAGCTAGCGGGACCTTCTCCCTACGAGAGCAGTACTTC
CARCLVASGTFSLREQYF
>.|17|TRBV15|.|TRBJ2-3
TGTGCCACCAGCAGAGATCGAAGCGGAGGTGGGGCAGATACGCAGTATTTT
CATSRDRSGGGADTQYF
>TRBD2|14|TRBV10-3|.|TRBJ2-1
TGTGCCATCAAAGGGACTAGCGGGAGTGATGAGCAGTTCTTC
CAIKGTSGSDEQFF
>.|14|TRBV28|.|TRBJ1-2
TGTGCCAGCACACTGGGGGCGGGTAACTATGGCTACACCTTC
CASTLGAGNYGYTF